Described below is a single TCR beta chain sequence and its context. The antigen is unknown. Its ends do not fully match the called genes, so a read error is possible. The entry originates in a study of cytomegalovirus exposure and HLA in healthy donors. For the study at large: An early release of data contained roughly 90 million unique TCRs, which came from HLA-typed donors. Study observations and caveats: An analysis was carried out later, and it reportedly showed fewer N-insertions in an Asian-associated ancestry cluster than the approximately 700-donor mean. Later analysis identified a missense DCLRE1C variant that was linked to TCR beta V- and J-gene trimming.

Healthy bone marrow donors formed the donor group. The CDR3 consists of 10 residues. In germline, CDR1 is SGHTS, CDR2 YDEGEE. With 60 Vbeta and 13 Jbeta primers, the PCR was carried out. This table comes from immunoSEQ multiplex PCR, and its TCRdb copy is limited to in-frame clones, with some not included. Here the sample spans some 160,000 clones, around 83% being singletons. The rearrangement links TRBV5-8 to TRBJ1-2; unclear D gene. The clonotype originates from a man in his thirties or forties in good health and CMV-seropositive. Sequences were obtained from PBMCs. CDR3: CASSFFPPAF. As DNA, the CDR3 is TGTGCCAGCAGCTTCTTCCCTCCCGCCTTC.